According to its frequency, the clone carrying this T cell receptor (beta chain) is medium-sized. This sample is part of a study of CD8 T cells in cerebrospinal fluid in Alzheimer's disease. CSF cells were profiled by 10X single-cell V(D)J and 5' expression. Using the 10x single-cell sequencing reads, TCRdb records one entry per CDR3 protein without DNA. This table lists 1,000 to 1,200 distinct CDR3 sequences. The CDR3 has 17 amino acids. The germline CDR1 and CDR2 sequences are SGHKS and YYEKEE (reference sequence). The chain couples TRBV5-5 to TRBJ2-7. Sequenced material: cerebrospinal fluid. This TCR was recovered from a human donor in good health. CDR3 residues: CASSLGASGLVTYEQYF.